This TCR beta chain was retrieved from a study of patients and donors after allogeneic stem cell transplantation. V was shortened by 4 bases and J by 10 bases, with 11 bases between the two germline ends. CDR3 length equals 12 residues. The germline CDR1 and CDR2 sequences are SGHAT and FQNNGV. From the RT-PCR reads, TCRdb called clonotypes with MiXCR, one entry per CDR3 protein. Of 200,000 to 250,000 distinct CDR3 sequences listed, around an eighth are singletons. The receptor's source is a human donor who was either an allogeneic HSCT recipient or a stem cell or donor lymphocyte infusion donor (not recorded which). It is not recorded whose cells these are; they may come from a transplant donor. What was sequenced was blood, either unsorted or a sorted T cell fraction (not recorded which). The chain recombines TRBV11-2 with TRBJ2-4; D is perhaps TRBD1 (6 bases). CDR3 nucleotide sequence: TGTGCCAGCAGCTCGACAGGATGGATTCAGTACTTC. It encodes CASSSTGWIQYF.